One and the same sample provided the 32 T cell receptor beta chains below, sequenced in a study of spatial heterogeneity in lung cancer. Time point specified: sample taken at primary tumor resection. TCRs were sequenced from unsorted whole RNA of tumor, nontumor lung or PBMC. TCRdb re-called the 5' RACE reads through MiXCR, storing one row per CDR3 protein. The sample records about 38,000 distinct CDR3 sequences, roughly 7.4% being singletons. Sequencing was performed on PBMCs, taken at surgery. The origin of the receptors is a male donor with early-stage non-small cell lung cancer.

The gene calls are TRBV4-3 and TRBJ1-2; 9 nucleotides agree with TRBD1. The V gene's germline CDR1 is LGHNA and CDR2 YSLEER. V shed 4 bases and J 4 bases; nucleotides not matched to a gene: 7. The CDR3 extends over 15 amino acids. The CDR3 sequence: CASSRSGTGSYGYTF. Written as DNA, the CDR3 is TGCGCCAGCAGCCGTTCCGGGACAGGGAGCTATGGCTACACCTTC.

There are many counts of this clonotype. J is TRBJ1-2 and V is TRBV2; D possibly corresponds to TRBD1 (5 bases). From germline, CDR1 is SNHLY and CDR2 FYNNEI. CDR3 length equals 15 residues. Trimming removed 8 bases from V and 5 bases from J, with 21 bases in between. Here the CDR3 DNA reads TGTGCCAGCGAGTTTGATGCAGGGAAGGGATATGGCTACACCTTC. Protein sequence: CASEFDAGKGYGYTF.

In its sample, this clonotype was seen many times. The chain links TRBV12-3 or TRBV12-4 to TRBJ2-5; D not resolved. Trimming stripped 3 bases from V and 4 bases from J, with 9 bases between. CDR3 length: 13 residues. The CDR3 region has the DNA TGTGCCAGCAGTTTCATGGGCGGAGAGACCCAGTACTTC. Residues: CASSFMGGETQYF.

This clonotype was counted ten times or more. This chain joins TRBV6-2 or TRBV6-3 and TRBJ1-1; maybe TRBD1 (5 bases). CDR1 MNHEY and CDR2 SVGEGT come from the germline V gene. CDR3 length: 14 amino acids. Trimming left V 4 bases short and J 7 bases short, with 16 bases between. This CDR3 is CASSFIRGRDEAFF. CDR3 coding DNA: TGTGCCAGCAGTTTCATCCGGGGCAGAGATGAAGCTTTCTTT.

This clonotype was recorded at least ten times. This chain links TRBV14 with TRBJ1-1; the D is unclear. The V end lost 1 base, the J end lost 3 bases, and 9 bases lay between the germline ends. The V gene's germline CDR1 is SGHDN and CDR2 FVKESK. CDR3 length: 14 amino acids. CDR3 DNA sequence: TGTGCCAGCAGCCAAGTCTTATTGGACACTGAAGCTTTCTTT. Translating it yields CASSQVLLDTEAFF.

This clonotype turned up a few times. The rearrangement uses TRBV18 and TRBJ2-1; possibly TRBD2 for D (5 bases). The length of the CDR3 is 15 residues. Germline lookup yields CDR1 KGHSH and CDR2 LQKENI. Trimming cost V 3 bases and J 5 bases, with 14 bases left between them. This CDR3 is CASSPGLNLNNEQFF. The CDR3 nucleotides are TGTGCCAGCTCACCTGGACTTAACCTTAACAATGAGCAGTTCTTC.

This clonotype was picked up many times. This rearrangement joins TRBV12-3 or TRBV12-4 to TRBJ1-6; D call uncertain. This CDR3 spans 12 amino acids. V lost 3 bases to trimming and J lost 10 bases, with 7 bases between them. CDR3 DNA sequence: TGTGCCAGCAGTTTTACGGACTCACCCCTCCACTTT. Amino acid sequence: CASSFTDSPLHF.

This clonotype has a handful of counts. The J gene is TRBJ2-5, the V gene TRBV10-3; TRBD2 aligns across 7 bases. This CDR3 is 13 amino acids long. Germline V lookup: CDR1 ENHRY, CDR2 SYGVKD. V lost 6 bases to trimming and J lost 4 bases; unmatched junction nucleotides: 5. CDR3 protein: CAIRVAGGETQYF. Here the CDR3 DNA reads TGTGCCATCAGAGTAGCGGGTGGAGAGACCCAGTACTTC.

This clonotype was seen repeatedly, ten times or more. The chain joins TRBV7-9 to TRBJ1-1; no firm D call. This CDR3 comprises 13 residues. V dropped 5 bases and J dropped 1 base, with 8 bases sitting between them. Per the germline V gene, CDR1 is SEHNR and CDR2 is FQNEAQ (reference sequence). Here the CDR3 DNA reads TGTGCCAGCAGCCCCCGGCGGAACACTGAAGCTTTCTTT. Amino acids: CASSPRRNTEAFF.

This clonotype has ten or more counts. This rearrangement joins TRBV24-1 to TRBJ2-1, with 11 bases aligning to TRBD2. CDR3 length: 17 residues. After removal of 4 bases from V and 8 bases from J, the junction contained 12 bases not matched to a gene. Germline V gives CDR1 KGHDR, CDR2 SFDVKD. The CDR3 DNA reads as TGTGCCACCAGTGACCGAATAGCGGGAGGGCGCAGTGATGAGCAGTTCTTC. Translating it yields CATSDRIAGGRSDEQFF.

Many counts were recorded for this clonotype. The chain combines TRBV20-1 with TRBJ1-1; the match to TRBD1 covers 8 bases. The V gene end was trimmed by 0 bases and the J gene end by 2 bases; junction bases not matched to a gene: 5. Germline V gives CDR1 DFQATT, CDR2 SNEGSKA (reference sequence). The CDR3 covers 15 residues. The CDR3 DNA is TGCAGTGCTAGAGATCCCAGGGGGCGAAACACTGAAGCTTTCTTT. It codes for CSARDPRGRNTEAFF.

The V call is TRBV7-2, the J call TRBJ1-5; 7 bases align to TRBD1. The CDR3 consists of 13 residues. The ends lost 5 bases at V and 5 bases at J; junction bases unmatched: 3. Germline V CDR1 and CDR2: SGHTA, FQGNSA. DNA for the CDR3: TGTGCCAGCAGCACCGACAGGGATCAGCCCCAGCATTTT. Translation: CASSTDRDQPQHF.

The chain carries TRBV10-2 and TRBJ2-1; 7 bases are a match to TRBD2. With 5 bases clipped from V and 0 bases from J, the junction kept 10 bases outside the gene matches. This CDR3 is built from 17 residues. Germline CDR1 reads WSHSY; CDR2 reads SAAADI. CDR3 sequence: CASSYSPGLSSYNEQFF. The CDR3 coding sequence is TGCGCCAGCAGTTACTCCCCGGGACTAAGCTCCTACAATGAGCAGTTCTTC.

This clonotype was counted ten times or more. This sequence joins TRBV7-2 and TRBJ2-1; D is possibly TRBD1 or TRBD2 (5 bases each). The germline V gene has CDR1 SGHTA and CDR2 FQGNSA. This CDR3 comprises 15 residues. The V and J ends lost 1 base and 2 bases respectively, with 9 bases between them. The CDR3 spells CASSLGGSTYNEQFF. CDR3 nucleotides: TGTGCCAGCAGCTTAGGGGGGAGCACCTACAATGAGCAGTTCTTC.

The table lists this clonotype with many counts. This sequence joins TRBV6-5 and TRBJ1-2, with D possibly matching TRBD1 (6 bases). The CDR3 sequence is 13 residues long. Between the trimmed V and J ends, which lost 6 bases and 6 bases, there was a span of 14 bases. In germline, CDR1 is MNHEY, CDR2 SVGAGI. The CDR3 DNA sequence: TGTGCCAGCAGGATGAGGGGACACGATGGCTACACCTTC. Its translation is CASRMRGHDGYTF.

This clonotype was counted at least ten times. Here the CDR3 DNA reads TGTGCCAGCAGCCAAGAGAGTCTAGCCGGTAACACAGATACGCAGTATTTT. It translates to CASSQESLAGNTDTQYF. The V and J genes are TRBV4-2 and TRBJ2-3; D is possibly TRBD2 (5 bases). Germline lookup yields CDR1 LGHNA and CDR2 YNFKEQ. The V and J ends lost 0 bases and 2 bases respectively, with 15 bases between them. The CDR3 covers 17 residues.

This clonotype was seen at least ten times. This chain links TRBV7-2 with TRBJ2-1; no definite D call. The germline V gene encodes CDR1 SGHTA and CDR2 FQGNSA. The CDR3 totals 16 residues. The V end was cut by 2 bases, the J end by 2 bases, with 13 bases between. DNA for the CDR3: TGTGCCAGCAGCTTACGCGCCCCCCCGGCCTACAATGAGCAGTTCTTC. As protein: CASSLRAPPAYNEQFF.

This clonotype was seen many times. This chain connects TRBV12-3 or TRBV12-4 to TRBJ1-4, with D possibly being TRBD1 (5 bases). V was shortened by 3 bases and J by 7 bases, with 9 bases between the two germline ends. The CDR3 runs 13 residues. Here the CDR3 reads CASSFSGGEKLFF. CDR3 bases: TGTGCCAGCAGTTTTTCGGGGGGTGAAAAACTGTTTTTT.

This clonotype has ten or more counts. This chain connects TRBV20-1 to TRBJ1-4; D is unresolved. The V and J ends lost 5 bases and 3 bases respectively, with 13 bases between them. CDR1 is DFQATT, CDR2 SNEGSKA, per germline (reference sequence). The CDR3 has 14 residues. The DNA for the CDR3 is TGCAGTGCTTCTCCCGGGTTGGCTAATGAAAAACTGTTTTTT. Residues: CSASPGLANEKLFF.

Ten or more counts support this clonotype. The rearrangement links TRBV11-3 to TRBJ2-7, with 7 bases fitting TRBD1. The CDR3 is made up of 13 amino acids. Looked up from germline, CDR1 is SGHNT and CDR2 is YENEEA. V dropped 5 bases and J dropped 5; count of bases not matched to a gene: 6. The CDR3 DNA follows: TGTGCCAGCAGCCCGCCGGGACAGAACGAGCAGTACGTC. Amino acids: CASSPPGQNEQYV.

The chain combines TRBV6-2 or TRBV6-3 with TRBJ2-7, with D unresolved. CDR3 length equals 13 residues. CDR1 is MNHEY and CDR2 is SVGEGT in the germline V gene. The CDR3 loop is CVSSWNSPYEQYV. The CDR3 nucleotides are TGTGTCAGCAGTTGGAACAGTCCCTACGAGCAGTACGTC.

Points on this clonotype: This may come from a read error, since a much larger clone is one base off. This chain joins TRBV7-2 and TRBJ2-3, with D unresolved. Per the germline V gene, CDR1 is SGHTA and CDR2 is FQGNSA. This CDR3 has 11 amino acids. CDR3 sequence reads: CASSFSDTQCF. The CDR3 bases are TGTGCCAGCAGCTTTTCAGATACGCAGTGTTTT. The entire variable domain, with the rest obtained from reference TRBV7-2 and TRBJ2-3, is as follows: GAGVSQSPSNKVTEKGKDVELRCDPISGHTALYWYRQSLGQGLEFLIYFQGNSAPDKSGLPSDRFSAERTGGSVSTLTIQRTQQEDSAVYLCASSFSDTQCFGPGTRLTVL.

This clonotype was recorded many times. This chain uses TRBV4-3 with TRBJ2-3, with D uncertain. The V gene lost 0 bases and the J gene lost 5 bases, with 12 bases spanning the gap. The CDR3 loop spans 15 amino acids. Germline V gene data show CDR1 as LGHNA and CDR2 as YSLEER. For the CDR3, the DNA is TGCGCCAGCAGCCAAGATCGGCGGACGGGAGATACGCAGTATTTT. Translated: CASSQDRRTGDTQYF.

At least ten counts were recorded for this clonotype. The rearrangement links TRBV20-1 to TRBJ1-2; maybe TRBD1 (5 bases). Germline CDR1 and CDR2: DFQATT and SNEGSKA (reference sequence). This CDR3 has 15 residues. The CDR3, as DNA: TGCAGCCTTACCCGTGACAGCCACCTTGAAGGTGGCTACACCTTC. Protein product: CSLTRDSHLEGGYTF.

To note about this clonotype: This clone may be a read error of a much larger clone one base away. The rearrangement links TRBV15 to TRBJ2-3; D is unresolved. This CDR3 region has 17 residues. Germline V lookup: CDR1 LNHNV, CDR2 YYDKDF (reference sequence). DNA for the CDR3: TGTGCCTCCAGCAGAGATCGTAAACAAAAGATCACAGATACGCAGTATTTT. It yields the protein CASSRDRKQKITDTQYF.

This clonotype was counted ten times or more. Written as DNA, the CDR3 is TGTGCCAGCAGTGATACATCCCAAGAGACCCAGTACTTC. The encoded protein is CASSDTSQETQYF. The chain combines TRBV2 with TRBJ2-5; D gene unclear. Per the germline V gene, CDR1 is SNHLY and CDR2 is FYNNEI. The CDR3 has 13 residues. V dropped 3 bases and J dropped 1 base, with 6 bases sitting between them.

This clonotype appeared many times. The genes are TRBV5-1 and TRBJ2-3; maybe TRBD2 (6 bases). Trimming pared 4 bases from V and 2 bases from J, leaving 20 bases between. The CDR3 covers 17 residues. From germline, CDR1 is SGHRS and CDR2 YFSETQ. CDR3 DNA: TGCGCCAGCAGCCTGGATGCCGGGACTTCGTACACAGATACGCAGTATTTT. This translates into CASSLDAGTSYTDTQYF.

This clonotype was observed many times. J is TRBJ1-2 and V is TRBV5-1; D may be TRBD1 (6 bases). Germline V gives CDR1 SGHRS, CDR2 YFSETQ. The CDR3 consists of 16 residues. V gave up 0 bases and J gave up 1 base, with 13 bases separating them. The CDR3 is CASSLVVGQRNYGYTF. DNA of the CDR3: TGCGCCAGCAGCTTGGTTGTCGGACAGCGTAACTATGGCTACACCTTC.

This clonotype occurred many times. A read error is likely, as this CDR3 ends without the conserved phenylalanine or tryptophan. The limits of the CDR3 on the DNA are not certain, so only TCRdb's listed CDR3 is given. The rearrangement joins TRBV5-6 to TRBJ2-5. The germline gives CDR1 SGHDT, CDR2 YYEEEE. The CDR3 adds up to 11 amino acids, both ends counted. The chain's CDR3 is CASSLANIATL.

There are a few counts of this clonotype. This sequence joins TRBV6-6 and TRBJ2-5, with 8 bases identical to TRBD1. CDR1 and CDR2 (germline): MNHNY, SVGAGI (reference sequence). This CDR3 comprises 15 residues. The V gene end was trimmed by 5 bases and the J gene end by 5 bases; junction bases not matched to a gene: 10. The CDR3 sequence: CASSGTGGERETQYF. The DNA of the CDR3 is TGTGCCAGCAGTGGGACAGGTGGGGAGAGGGAGACCCAGTACTTC.

This clonotype was observed a handful of times. The chain's CDR3 is CASSVEAGSRDTQYF. CDR3 in DNA: TGTGCCAGCAGCGTAGAGGCGGGGAGTAGAGATACGCAGTATTTT. This chain links TRBV9 with TRBJ2-3; TRBD2 might be the D (6 bases). Germline-derived CDR1 and CDR2 are SGDLS and YYNGEE. This CDR3 is 15 amino acids long. Trimming shortened V by 0 bases and J by 5 bases, and 13 bases separated the two germline ends.

This clonotype appeared many times. The chain has TRBV15 and TRBJ1-1; possibly TRBD1 for D (5 bases). From germline, CDR1 is LNHNV and CDR2 YYDKDF (reference sequence). The CDR3 runs 15 residues. The germline V and J ends were trimmed by 0 bases and 6 bases, with 14 bases remaining between them. The CDR3 here is CATSRERAGSAEAFF. Here the CDR3 DNA reads TGTGCCACCAGCAGAGAACGGGCAGGGAGCGCTGAAGCTTTCTTT.